A selection of T cell receptor beta chains follows, all from one sample in a study of cytomegalovirus exposure and HLA in healthy donors. Profiling relied on immunoSEQ multiplex PCR, and the TCRdb table lists in-frame clones only, not all of them. The sample includes roughly 100,000 clones, 76% of them seen just once. Source material: PBMCs. These receptors all stem from a man aged 35-49 years in good health and CMV-seropositive. CDR3s include the opening cysteine and the closing phenylalanine or tryptophan. The order of the fields is J gene, V gene, CDR3 length, clone size, D gene, CDR3 protein, CDR3 DNA. D genes are given only for firm matches. The listing skips clone size in some rows; elsewhere it reads once, few, many or a size class.

j_call: TRBJ2-1
v_call: TRBV2
cdr3_length: 14
clone_size: NA
d_call: TRBD2
cdr3_aa: CASSLAGGYNEQFF
cdr3_nt: TGTGCCAGCAGTCTAGCGGGAGGCTACAATGAGCAGTTCTTC

j_call: TRBJ2-1
v_call: TRBV28
cdr3_length: 16
clone_size: few
d_call: TRBD1
cdr3_aa: CASSSGQGGFLGEQFF
cdr3_nt: TGTGCCAGCAGTTCCGGACAGGGCGGCTTTTTAGGGGAGCAGTTCTTC

j_call: TRBJ2-7
v_call: TRBV11-3
cdr3_length: 15
clone_size: NA
d_call: NA
cdr3_aa: CASSLERGQNYEQYF
cdr3_nt: TGTGCCAGCAGCTTAGAACGGGGACAAAACTACGAGCAGTACTTC

j_call: TRBJ1-4
v_call: TRBV7-9
cdr3_length: 15
clone_size: NA
d_call: NA
cdr3_aa: CASSLTQRSNEKLFF
cdr3_nt: TGTGCCAGCAGCTTAACCCAGCGTTCGAATGAAAAACTGTTTTTT

j_call: TRBJ1-4
v_call: TRBV2
cdr3_length: 14
clone_size: NA
d_call: TRBD1
cdr3_aa: CASSVRGQNEKLFF
cdr3_nt: TGTGCCAGCAGTGTAAGGGGGCAAAATGAAAAACTGTTTTTT

j_call: TRBJ2-5
v_call: TRBV5-1
cdr3_length: 14
clone_size: NA
d_call: TRBD1
cdr3_aa: CASSDPTGIETQYF
cdr3_nt: TGCGCCAGCAGCGACCCGACAGGGATCGAGACCCAGTACTTC

j_call: TRBJ2-1
v_call: TRBV5-1
cdr3_length: 16
clone_size: NA
d_call: TRBD2
cdr3_aa: CASRHGTGTSGGEQFF
cdr3_nt: TGCGCCAGCAGGCACGGGACCGGGACTAGCGGGGGTGAGCAGTTCTTC

j_call: TRBJ1-1
v_call: TRBV7-8
cdr3_length: 13
clone_size: NA
d_call: NA
cdr3_aa: CASSLRGAPEAFF
cdr3_nt: TGCGCCAGCAGCTTAAGGGGCGCCCCTGAAGCTTTCTTT

j_call: TRBJ2-1
v_call: TRBV6-1
cdr3_length: 17
clone_size: NA
d_call: TRBD2
cdr3_aa: CASSAKSGTSGNNEQFF
cdr3_nt: TGTGCCAGCAGTGCAAAATCCGGGACTAGCGGTAACAATGAGCAGTTCTTC

j_call: TRBJ2-7
v_call: TRBV5-1
cdr3_length: 16
clone_size: NA
d_call: TRBD1
cdr3_aa: CASSLGGTGDAYEQYF
cdr3_nt: TGCGCCAGCAGCTTGGGCGGGACAGGCGATGCCTACGAGCAGTACTTC

j_call: TRBJ2-5
v_call: TRBV11-1
cdr3_length: 14
clone_size: once
d_call: NA
cdr3_aa: CASSLVRSRETQYF
cdr3_nt: TGTGCCAGCAGCTTAGTGAGGAGTCGTGAGACCCAGTACTTC

j_call: TRBJ2-7
v_call: TRBV6-5
cdr3_length: 14
clone_size: NA
d_call: TRBD2
cdr3_aa: CASSPDRGVLEQYF
cdr3_nt: TGTGCCAGCAGTCCTGACCGGGGGGTTCTCGAGCAGTACTTC

j_call: TRBJ2-3
v_call: TRBV19
cdr3_length: 13
clone_size: NA
d_call: NA
cdr3_aa: CASKKRSTDTQYF
cdr3_nt: TGTGCCAGTAAAAAGCGCAGCACAGATACGCAGTATTTT

j_call: TRBJ1-3
v_call: TRBV14
cdr3_length: 17
clone_size: once
d_call: NA
cdr3_aa: CASSQVGPPVGGNTIYF
cdr3_nt: TGTGCCAGCAGCCAAGTTGGGCCACCCGTCGGTGGAAACACCATATATTTT

j_call: TRBJ2-1
v_call: TRBV6-1
cdr3_length: 14
clone_size: few
d_call: TRBD2
cdr3_aa: CASSEAGAGTREFF
cdr3_nt: TGTGCCAGCAGTGAAGCGGGGGCGGGGACTAGAGAGTTCTTC

j_call: TRBJ2-7
v_call: TRBV7-2
cdr3_length: 15
clone_size: NA
d_call: NA
cdr3_aa: CASSFSPGVSYEQYF
cdr3_nt: TGTGCCAGCAGCTTCTCCCCGGGGGTCTCCTACGAGCAGTACTTC

j_call: TRBJ2-7
v_call: TRBV6-5
cdr3_length: 13
clone_size: NA
d_call: NA
cdr3_aa: CASSESRYTEQYF
cdr3_nt: TGTGCCAGCAGTGAGAGCCGGTATACCGAGCAGTACTTC

j_call: TRBJ2-3
v_call: TRBV5-4
cdr3_length: 13
clone_size: NA
d_call: TRBD2
cdr3_aa: CASSLAGGSTQYF
cdr3_nt: TGTGCCAGCAGCTTAGCGGGGGGAAGTACGCAGTATTTT